What follows are 11 T cell receptor beta chains derived from one specimen sequenced in a study of T cells after posttransplantation cyclophosphamide. Using immunoSEQ multiplex PCR, the repertoire was profiled, and TCRdb retains in-frame clones only, with some absent. The repertoire has tens of thousands of clones, none seen only once; the ten largest take approximately 2.2%. The sample consisted of PBMCs. These receptor sequences come from a man in his forties in good health, CMV-negative, and a related stem cell transplant donor.

This clone was picked up many times. The gene calls are TRBV9 and TRBJ1-3; the D is unclear. The V gene's germline CDR1 is SGDLS and CDR2 YYNGEE. The V and J ends lost 4 bases and 4 bases respectively, with 6 bases between them. The CDR3 is 12 amino acids. The CDR3 spells CASSPRGNTIYF. The CDR3 DNA reads TGTGCCAGCAGCCCACGGGGAAACACCATATATTTT.

This clone was detected ten times or more. V usage is TRBV19 and J usage is TRBJ2-1, with D possibly matching TRBD2 (6 bases). Germline assignment: CDR1 LNHDA and CDR2 SQIVND (reference sequence). Trimming took 3 bases from V and 8 from J, leaving 14 bases between them. This CDR3 is 14 amino acids long. The CDR3 protein is CASSIVLLAHEQFF. Written as DNA, the CDR3 is TGTGCCAGTAGTATCGTTTTACTAGCACATGAGCAGTTCTTC.

The table lists this clone with many counts. This rearrangement joins TRBV6-5 to TRBJ1-5, with D unclear. Trimming removed 6 bases from V and 0 bases from J, with 6 bases in between. CDR1 and CDR2 (germline): MNHEY, SVGAGI. The length of the CDR3 is 13 residues. CDR3 amino acids: CASRGSSNQPQHF. The CDR3 DNA sequence: TGTGCCAGCAGGGGGAGTAGCAATCAGCCCCAGCATTTT.

At least ten counts were recorded for this clone. The chain joins TRBV9 to TRBJ2-1, with 8 bases identical to TRBD2. V dropped 0 bases and J dropped 7; count of bases not matched to a gene: 9. Germline loops: CDR1 SGDLS, CDR2 YYNGEE. The CDR3 length is 16 residues. The CDR3 region has the DNA TGTGCCAGCAGCGTAGAAATAGCGGGGTTGGAAAATGAGCAGTTCTTC. It codes for CASSVEIAGLENEQFF.

This clone occurred many times. The chain has TRBV5-1 and TRBJ2-7; D gene ambiguous. Trimming removed 1 base from V and 0 bases from J, with 8 bases in between. The CDR3 is made up of 14 amino acids. Germline V lookup: CDR1 SGHRS, CDR2 YFSETQ. The CDR3 region has the DNA TGCGCCAGCAGCTTGCAAGAGGCCTCCTACGAGCAGTACTTC. This gives the protein CASSLQEASYEQYF.

At least ten counts were recorded for this clone. V usage is TRBV6-5 and J usage is TRBJ2-7, with D possibly being TRBD1 (6 bases). The CDR3 is 16 amino acids. The V gene lost 2 bases and the J gene lost 2 bases, with 16 bases spanning the gap. CDR1 is MNHEY and CDR2 is SVGAGI in the germline V gene. CDR3 in amino acids: CASSYAGQLAPYEQYF. The DNA of the CDR3 is TGTGCCAGCAGTTACGCCGGACAGTTAGCCCCCTACGAGCAGTACTTC.

This chain joins TRBV7-8 and TRBJ2-2; TRBD2 matches at 8 bases. Germline assignment: CDR1 SGHVS and CDR2 FQNEAQ. The CDR3 extends over 17 amino acids. Trimming took 2 bases from V and 4 from J; bases not matched to a gene: 9. The CDR3 loop reads CASSLTKRGMVTGELFF. CDR3 sequence (DNA): TGTGCCAGCAGCTTAACAAAGCGGGGGATGGTCACCGGGGAGCTGTTTTTT.

Many counts were recorded for this clone. J is TRBJ1-6 and V is TRBV18; 11 bases are shared with TRBD1. Germline CDR1 is KGHSH and CDR2 is LQKENI. CDR3 length: 16 amino acids. V lost 6 bases to trimming and J lost 8 bases; unmatched junction nucleotides: 9. The CDR3 region has the DNA TGTGCCAGCTCCCGTCGGACAGGGGGCGATGATTCACCCCTCCACTTT. Residues: CASSRRTGGDDSPLHF.

This clone was counted many times. The V and J genes are TRBV6-6 and TRBJ2-7, with D maybe TRBD1 (6 bases). The CDR3 runs to 13 residues. The germline V and J ends were trimmed by 2 bases and 2 bases, with 7 bases remaining between them. The germline V gene encodes CDR1 MNHNY and CDR2 SVGAGI (reference sequence). The CDR3 nucleotides are TGTGCCAGCAGTTACGGGACACCCTACGAGCAGTACTTC. Its translation: CASSYGTPYEQYF.

This clone was found many times. The V call is TRBV5-6, the J call TRBJ1-1; D is uncertain. V lost 0 bases and J 0 bases, leaving 6 bases between the germline ends. The length of the CDR3 is 14 residues. Germline V gives CDR1 SGHDT, CDR2 YYEEEE. The CDR3 nucleotides are TGTGCCAGCAGCTTGGAACAGTTGAACACTGAAGCTTTCTTT. Translated: CASSLEQLNTEAFF. Full variable domain (outside the CDR3, taken from reference TRBV5-6 and TRBJ1-1): DAGVTQSPTHLIKTRGQQVTLRCSPKSGHDTVSWYQQALGQGPQFIFQYYEEEERQRGNFPDRFSGHQFPNYSSELNVNALLLGDSALYLCASSLEQLNTEAFFGQGTRLTVV.

This clone has ten or more counts. V gene TRBV4-2 combines with J gene TRBJ1-2; a possible D gene is TRBD1 (5 bases). Looked up from germline, CDR1 is LGHNA and CDR2 is YNFKEQ. V was trimmed by 0 bases and J by 7 bases, leaving 9 bases between them. The CDR3 runs 13 residues. As DNA, the CDR3 is TGTGCCAGCAGCCAAGATGGTACAGGTGGCTACACCTTC. Amino acids: CASSQDGTGGYTF.